The rows below give T cell receptor beta chains drawn from one sample of a study of cytomegalovirus exposure and HLA in healthy donors. The method was immunoSEQ multiplex PCR; TCRdb's version includes in-frame clones alone and lacks a portion of them. The top ten hold about 2.2% of the sample, which has some 180,000 clones, 65% to 90% seen once. Sequenced input: PBMCs. The receptor set was obtained from a woman between 50 and 59 years old in good health and CMV-seronegative. The CDR3 runs from the conserved cysteine through the conserved F or W. A D gene is named only where the DNA matches it firmly. Size values are once, few and many counts, or a class for expanded clones, and some rows have none.

d_call,clone_size,v_call,j_call,cdr3_aa,cdr3_nt
.,.,TRBV4-1,TRBJ2-1,CASSQDPDSYSRYNEQFF,TGCGCCAGCAGCCAAGATCCCGACAGTTACTCCCGCTACAATGAGCAGTTCTTC
.,.,TRBV9,TRBJ1-1,CASSVGDNLNTEAFF,TGTGCCAGCAGCGTAGGGGACAACCTGAACACTGAAGCTTTCTTT
.,.,TRBV6-4,TRBJ2-3,CASSPQVRDTQYF,TGTGCCAGCAGTCCACAAGTCCGCGATACGCAGTATTTT
TRBD2,once,TRBV13,TRBJ2-5,CASSLGLAEWETQYF,TGTGCCAGCAGCCTGGGACTAGCGGAATGGGAGACCCAGTACTTC
TRBD1,.,TRBV29-1,TRBJ2-1,CSVEDSPHGTGTRNEQFF,TGCAGCGTTGAAGATAGTCCTCACGGGACAGGGACGAGGAATGAGCAGTTCTTC
TRBD2,.,TRBV5-1,TRBJ2-6,CASSRETTSGRATRHSGANVLTF,TGCGCCAGCAGCCGGGAAACCACTAGCGGGAGGGCCACCAGACACTCTGGGGCCAACGTCCTGACTTTC
.,.,TRBV15,TRBJ2-3,CATSSYQQYTDTQYF,TGTGCCACCAGCAGCTACCAACAGTACACAGATACGCAGTATTTT
.,once,TRBV15,TRBJ1-4,CATSRGGGLTNEKLFF,TGTGCCACCAGCAGAGGCGGCGGGCTTACTAATGAAAAACTGTTTTTT
TRBD2,.,TRBV5-1,TRBJ2-3,CASSSFQIAGAADTQYF,TGCGCCAGCAGCTCCTTCCAAATAGCGGGAGCAGCAGATACGCAGTATTTT
TRBD2,few,TRBV2,TRBJ2-7,CASSGTSGSYEQYF,TGTGCCAGCAGTGGGACTAGCGGATCCTACGAGCAGTACTTC
.,.,TRBV6-5,TRBJ2-7,CASSYLTRTYEQYF,TGTGCCAGCAGTTACCTTACCAGAACCTACGAGCAGTACTTC
TRBD2,.,TRBV5-4,TRBJ2-1,CASSLPTGLAGGEIF,TGTGCCAGCAGCTTGCCAACCGGACTAGCGGGAGGAGAAATCTTC
.,.,TRBV28,TRBJ1-2,CASSSWALLTNYGYTF,TGTGCCAGCAGTTCCTGGGCCCTGCTCACTAACTATGGCTACACCTTC
TRBD2,few,TRBV7-2,TRBJ2-5,CASSLDPSLAGYQETQYF,TGTGCCAGCAGCTTAGATCCTTCTCTAGCGGGATACCAAGAGACCCAGTACTTC
.,.,TRBV2,TRBJ2-3,CASSEWRDGTQYF,TGTGCCAGCAGTGAATGGAGGGATGGTACGCAGTATTTT
TRBD1,.,TRBV7-6,TRBJ2-5,CASSSRTGGGETQYF,TGTGCCAGCAGCAGTAGGACAGGGGGAGGAGAGACCCAGTACTTC
.,once,TRBV7-7,TRBJ2-1,CASSQVHYVGEQFF,TGTGCCAGCAGCCAAGTCCACTACGTCGGTGAGCAGTTCTTC
.,.,TRBV7-8,TRBJ1-5,CASSLLGGNQPQHF,TGTGCCAGCAGCTTACTAGGGGGAAATCAGCCCCAGCATTTT
TRBD2,.,TRBV29-1,TRBJ2-3,CSVALYRTSGRNTDTQYF,TGCAGCGTTGCTTTATATCGGACTAGCGGGAGGAACACAGATACGCAGTATTTT
TRBD1,.,TRBV6-1,TRBJ1-1,CASQTGTANCEAFF,TGTGCCAGTCAAACCGGGACAGCGAATTGTGAAGCTTTCTTT
.,.,TRBV7-2,TRBJ2-2,CASSLMRVNTGELFF,TGTGCCAGCAGCTTAATGAGGGTGAACACCGGGGAGCTGTTTTTT
TRBD2,few,TRBV6-5,TRBJ2-7,CASRVGTMPSYEQYF,TGTGCCAGCAGAGTCGGGACTATGCCCTCCTACGAGCAGTACTTC
TRBD1,.,TRBV15,TRBJ1-5,CATSRDPGGSNQPQHF,TGTGCCACCAGCAGAGATCCAGGGGGGAGCAATCAGCCCCAGCATTTT
TRBD2,few,TRBV6-4,TRBJ2-2,CASRTSGDTGELFF,TGTGCCAGTCGGACTAGCGGAGACACCGGGGAGCTGTTTTTT
.,.,TRBV19,TRBJ1-1,CASSTGNTEAFF,TGTGCCAGCAGCACAGGGAACACTGAAGCTTTCTTT
TRBD2,.,TRBV4-2,TRBJ2-2,CASSPEGLAGGPSGELFF,TGTGCCAGCAGCCCCGAGGGACTAGCGGGAGGGCCGTCCGGGGAGCTGTTTTTT
.,.,TRBV18,TRBJ2-1,CASSPPTRYNEQFF,TGTGCCAGCTCACCACCGACTAGATACAATGAGCAGTTCTTC
.,.,TRBV28,TRBJ1-4,CASSTWEGVEKLFF,TGTGCCAGCAGCACCTGGGAGGGGGTGGAAAAACTGTTTTTT
.,.,TRBV7-9,TRBJ2-7,CASSSTVYEQYF,TGTGCCAGCAGCTCCACAGTCTACGAGCAGTACTTC
.,.,TRBV11-3,TRBJ1-1,CASSLERRAPAFF,TGTGCCAGCAGCTTAGAACGCAGGGCGCCAGCTTTCTTT
TRBD1,.,TRBV27,TRBJ1-2,CASSWTGTEYYGYTF,TGTGCCAGCAGTTGGACCGGGACAGAGTACTATGGCTACACCTTC
.,.,TRBV5-1,TRBJ1-2,CASSLDKGGGGYTF,TGCGCCAGCAGCTTGGACAAGGGAGGAGGTGGCTACACCTTC